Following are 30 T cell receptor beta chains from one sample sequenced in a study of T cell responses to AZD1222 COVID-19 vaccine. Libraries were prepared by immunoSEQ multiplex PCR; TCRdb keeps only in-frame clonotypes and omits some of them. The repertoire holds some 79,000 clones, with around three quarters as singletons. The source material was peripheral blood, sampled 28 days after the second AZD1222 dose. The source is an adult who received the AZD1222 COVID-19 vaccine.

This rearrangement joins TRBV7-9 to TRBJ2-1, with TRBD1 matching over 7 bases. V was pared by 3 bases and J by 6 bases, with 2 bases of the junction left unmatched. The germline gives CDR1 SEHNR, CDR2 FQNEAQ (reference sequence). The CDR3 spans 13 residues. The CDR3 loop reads CASSLGQLNEQFF. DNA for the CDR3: TGTGCCAGCAGCTTGGGACAGCTCAATGAGCAGTTCTTC.

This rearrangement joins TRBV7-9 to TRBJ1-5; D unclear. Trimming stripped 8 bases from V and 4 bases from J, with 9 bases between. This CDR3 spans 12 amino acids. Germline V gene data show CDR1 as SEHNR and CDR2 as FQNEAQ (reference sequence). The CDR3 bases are TGTGCCAGCCGCATGGGGAATCAGCCCCAGCATTTT. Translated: CASRMGNQPQHF.

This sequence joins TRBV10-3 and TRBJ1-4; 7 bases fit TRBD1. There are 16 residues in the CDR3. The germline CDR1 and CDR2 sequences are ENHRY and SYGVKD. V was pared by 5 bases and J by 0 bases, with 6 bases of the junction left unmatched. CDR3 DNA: TGTGCCATCAGTCGAGAGGGGGCCGCAACTAATGAAAAACTGTTTTTT. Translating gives CAISREGAATNEKLFF.

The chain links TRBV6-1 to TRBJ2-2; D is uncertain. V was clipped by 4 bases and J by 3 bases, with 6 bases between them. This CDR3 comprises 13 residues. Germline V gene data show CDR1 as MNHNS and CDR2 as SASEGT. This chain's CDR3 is CASSGRDTGELFF. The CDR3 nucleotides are TGTGCCAGCAGTGGCCGGGACACCGGGGAGCTGTTTTTT.

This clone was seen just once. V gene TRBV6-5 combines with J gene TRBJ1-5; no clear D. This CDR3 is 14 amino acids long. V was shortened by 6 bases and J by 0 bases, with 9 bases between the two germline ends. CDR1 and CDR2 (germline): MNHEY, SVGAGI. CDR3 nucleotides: TGTGCCAGCAGCAGGTATTATAGCAATCAGCCCCAGCATTTT. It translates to CASSRYYSNQPQHF.

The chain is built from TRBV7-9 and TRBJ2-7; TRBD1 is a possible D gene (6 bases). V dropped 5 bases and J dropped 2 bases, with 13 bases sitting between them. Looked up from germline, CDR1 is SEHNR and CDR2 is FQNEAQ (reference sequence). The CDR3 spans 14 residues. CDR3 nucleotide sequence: TGTGCCAGCAGCCACTTACAGGGAACCTACGAGCAGTACTTC. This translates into CASSHLQGTYEQYF.

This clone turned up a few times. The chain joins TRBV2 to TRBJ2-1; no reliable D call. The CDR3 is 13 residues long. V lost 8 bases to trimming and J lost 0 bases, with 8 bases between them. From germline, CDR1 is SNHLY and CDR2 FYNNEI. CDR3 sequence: CASADHSYNEQFF. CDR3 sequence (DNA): TGTGCCAGCGCGGATCACTCCTACAATGAGCAGTTCTTC.

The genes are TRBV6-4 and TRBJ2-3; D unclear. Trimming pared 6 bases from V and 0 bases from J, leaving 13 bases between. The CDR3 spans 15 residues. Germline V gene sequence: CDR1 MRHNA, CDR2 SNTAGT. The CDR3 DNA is TGTGCCAGCAGCCAACGGCCGGCGAGCACAGATACGCAGTATTTT. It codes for CASSQRPASTDTQYF.

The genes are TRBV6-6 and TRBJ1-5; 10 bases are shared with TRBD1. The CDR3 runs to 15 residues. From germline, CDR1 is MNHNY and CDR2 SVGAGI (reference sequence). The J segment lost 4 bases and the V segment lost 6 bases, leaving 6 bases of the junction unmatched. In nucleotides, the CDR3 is TGTGCCAGCAGCCACCAGGACAGGGGGAATCAGCCCCAGCATTTT. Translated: CASSHQDRGNQPQHF.

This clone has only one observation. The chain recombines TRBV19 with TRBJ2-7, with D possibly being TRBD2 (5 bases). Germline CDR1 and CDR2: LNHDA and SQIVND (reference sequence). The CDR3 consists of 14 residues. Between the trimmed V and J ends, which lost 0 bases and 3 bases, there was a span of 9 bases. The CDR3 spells CASSIDGSFYEQYF. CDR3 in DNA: TGTGCCAGTAGTATAGATGGGAGTTTCTACGAGCAGTACTTC.

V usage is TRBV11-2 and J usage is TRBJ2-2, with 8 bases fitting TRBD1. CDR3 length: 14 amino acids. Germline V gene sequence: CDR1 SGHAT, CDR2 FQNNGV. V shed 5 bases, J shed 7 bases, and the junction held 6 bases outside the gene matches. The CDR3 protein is CASSRDRGGGELFF. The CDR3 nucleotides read TGTGCCAGCAGCCGTGACAGGGGTGGCGGGGAGCTGTTTTTT. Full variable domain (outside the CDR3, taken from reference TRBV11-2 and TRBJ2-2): EAGVAQSPRYKIIEKRQSVAFWCNPISGHATLYWYQQILGQGPKLLIQFQNNGVVDDSQLPKDRFSAERLKGVDSTLKIQPAKLEDSAVYLCASSRDRGGGELFFGEGSRLTVL.

The CDR3 here is CASSYDGAGQPQHF. The DNA for the CDR3 is TGTGCCAGCAGTTACGACGGTGCGGGGCAGCCCCAGCATTTT. The V call is TRBV6-2 or TRBV6-3, the J call TRBJ1-5, with D uncertain. Germline V gene sequence: CDR1 MNHEY, CDR2 SVGEGT. The germline V and J ends were trimmed by 2 bases and 7 bases, with 12 bases remaining between them. The CDR3 is 14 amino acids.

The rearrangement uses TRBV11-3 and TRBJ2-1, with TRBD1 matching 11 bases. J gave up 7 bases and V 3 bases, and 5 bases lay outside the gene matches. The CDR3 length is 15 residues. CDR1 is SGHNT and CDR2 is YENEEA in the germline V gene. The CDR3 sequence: CASSLWTGGINEQFF. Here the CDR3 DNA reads TGTGCCAGCAGCTTGTGGACAGGGGGCATAAATGAGCAGTTCTTC.

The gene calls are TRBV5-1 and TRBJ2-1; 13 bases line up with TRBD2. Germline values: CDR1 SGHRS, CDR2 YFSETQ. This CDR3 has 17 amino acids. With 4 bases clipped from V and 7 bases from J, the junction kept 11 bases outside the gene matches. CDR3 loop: CASSRSSTGLAGNEQFF. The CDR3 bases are TGCGCCAGCAGCAGGTCTTCCACGGGACTAGCGGGAAATGAGCAGTTCTTC.

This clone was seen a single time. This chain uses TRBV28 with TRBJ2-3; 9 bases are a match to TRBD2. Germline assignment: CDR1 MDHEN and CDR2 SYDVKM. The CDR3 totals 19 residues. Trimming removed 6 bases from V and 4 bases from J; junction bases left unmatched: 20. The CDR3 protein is CASSGTGTASSGIPDTQYF. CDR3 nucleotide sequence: TGTGCCAGCAGCGGCACTGGGACAGCTTCTAGCGGGATCCCAGATACGCAGTATTTT.

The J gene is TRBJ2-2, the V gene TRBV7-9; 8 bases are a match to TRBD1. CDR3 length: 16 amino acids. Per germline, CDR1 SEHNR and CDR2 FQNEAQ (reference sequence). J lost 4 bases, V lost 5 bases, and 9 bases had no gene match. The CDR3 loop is CASSAGGQGGTGELFF. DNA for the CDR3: TGTGCCAGCAGCGCAGGTGGACAGGGTGGCACCGGGGAGCTGTTTTTT.

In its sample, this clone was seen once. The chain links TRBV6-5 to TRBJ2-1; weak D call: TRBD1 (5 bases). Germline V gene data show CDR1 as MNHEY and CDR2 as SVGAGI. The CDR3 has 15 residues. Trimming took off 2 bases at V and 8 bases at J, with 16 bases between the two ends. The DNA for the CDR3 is TGTGCCAGCAGTTACGCCAGGGTAGTCAATCATGAGCAGTTCTTC. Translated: CASSYARVVNHEQFF.

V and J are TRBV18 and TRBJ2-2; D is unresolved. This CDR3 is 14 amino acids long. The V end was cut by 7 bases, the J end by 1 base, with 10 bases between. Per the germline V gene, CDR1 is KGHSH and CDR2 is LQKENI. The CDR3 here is CASCQTVNTGELFF. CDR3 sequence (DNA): TGTGCCAGCTGTCAGACGGTGAACACCGGGGAGCTGTTTTTT.

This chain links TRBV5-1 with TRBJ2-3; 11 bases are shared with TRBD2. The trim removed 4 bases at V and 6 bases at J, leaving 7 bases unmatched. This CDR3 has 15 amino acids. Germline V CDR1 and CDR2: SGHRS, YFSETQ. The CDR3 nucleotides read TGCGCCAGCAGCGTTAGCGGGGGGGCTAAGGATACGCAGTATTTT. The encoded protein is CASSVSGGAKDTQYF.

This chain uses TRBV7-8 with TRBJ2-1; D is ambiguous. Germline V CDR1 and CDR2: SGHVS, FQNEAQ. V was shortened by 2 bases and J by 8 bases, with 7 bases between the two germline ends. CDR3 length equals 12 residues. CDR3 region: CASSLKVYEQFF. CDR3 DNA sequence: TGTGCCAGCAGCTTAAAGGTTTATGAGCAGTTCTTC. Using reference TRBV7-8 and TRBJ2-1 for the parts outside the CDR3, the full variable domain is GAGVSQSPRYKVAKRGQDVALRCDPISGHVSLFWYQQALGQGPEFLTYFQNEAQLDKSGLPSDRFFAERPEGSVSTLKIQRTQQEDSAVYLCASSLKVYEQFFGPGTRLTVL.

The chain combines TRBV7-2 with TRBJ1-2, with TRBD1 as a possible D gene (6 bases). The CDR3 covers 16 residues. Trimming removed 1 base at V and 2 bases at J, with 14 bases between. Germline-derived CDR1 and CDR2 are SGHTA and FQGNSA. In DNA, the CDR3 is TGTGCCAGCAGCTTAGAGTTGAGGGGGGAGAACTATGGCTACACCTTC. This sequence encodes CASSLELRGENYGYTF. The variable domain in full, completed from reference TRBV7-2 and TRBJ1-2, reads GAGVSQSPSNKVTEKGKDVELRCDPISGHTALYWYRQSLGQGLEFLIYFQGNSAPDKSGLPSDRFSAERTGGSVSTLTIQRTQQEDSAVYLCASSLELRGENYGYTFGSGTRLTVV.

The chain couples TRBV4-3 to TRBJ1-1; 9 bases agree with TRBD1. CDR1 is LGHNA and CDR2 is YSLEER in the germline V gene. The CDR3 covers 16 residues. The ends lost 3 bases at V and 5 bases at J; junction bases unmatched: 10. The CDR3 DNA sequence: TGCGCCAGCAGCCAGGACAGGGGAGGTTTGTTGACTGAAGCTTTCTTT. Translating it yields CASSQDRGGLLTEAFF.

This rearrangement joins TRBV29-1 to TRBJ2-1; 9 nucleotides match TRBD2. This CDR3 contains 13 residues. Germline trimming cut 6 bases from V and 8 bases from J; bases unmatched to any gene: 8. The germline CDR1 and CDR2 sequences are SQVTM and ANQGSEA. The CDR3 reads CSVDGTSLDEQFF. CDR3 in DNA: TGCAGCGTAGACGGGACTAGCTTGGATGAGCAGTTCTTC.

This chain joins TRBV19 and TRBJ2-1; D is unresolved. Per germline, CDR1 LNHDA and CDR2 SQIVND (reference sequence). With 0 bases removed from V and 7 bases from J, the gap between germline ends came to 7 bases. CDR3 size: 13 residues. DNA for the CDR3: TGTGCCAGTAGTATAGATTTTGAAAATGAGCAGTTCTTC. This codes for CASSIDFENEQFF.

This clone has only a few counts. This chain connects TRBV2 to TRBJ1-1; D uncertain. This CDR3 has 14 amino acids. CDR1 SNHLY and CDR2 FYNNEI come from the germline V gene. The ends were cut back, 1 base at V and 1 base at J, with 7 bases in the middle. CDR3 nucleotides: TGTGCCAGCAGTGAAGGACAAACGAACACTGAAGCTTTCTTT. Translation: CASSEGQTNTEAFF.

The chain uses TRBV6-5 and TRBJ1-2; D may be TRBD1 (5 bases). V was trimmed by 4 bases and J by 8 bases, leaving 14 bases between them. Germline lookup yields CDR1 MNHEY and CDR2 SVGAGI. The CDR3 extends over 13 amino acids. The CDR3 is CASSFDSFVGYTF. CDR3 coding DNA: TGTGCCAGCAGTTTTGACAGCTTTGTCGGCTACACCTTC.

In DNA, the CDR3 is TGCGCCAGCAGCGGCTCCCCGAGGGGACTTGAGGGAATGGATACGCAGTATTTT. This encodes CASSGSPRGLEGMDTQYF. V and J are TRBV4-1 and TRBJ2-3; the D gene is possibly TRBD2 (6 bases). CDR1 and CDR2 from the germline V gene are MGHRA and YSYEKL. V gave up 5 bases and J gave up 6 bases, with 27 bases separating them. The CDR3 has 18 amino acids.

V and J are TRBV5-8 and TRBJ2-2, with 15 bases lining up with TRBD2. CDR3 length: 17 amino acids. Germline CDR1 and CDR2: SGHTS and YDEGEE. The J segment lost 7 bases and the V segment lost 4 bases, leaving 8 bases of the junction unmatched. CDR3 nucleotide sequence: TGTGCCAGCAGCCCAGGACTAGCGGGGGGGCACGTCGGGGAGCTGTTTTTT. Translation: CASSPGLAGGHVGELFF.

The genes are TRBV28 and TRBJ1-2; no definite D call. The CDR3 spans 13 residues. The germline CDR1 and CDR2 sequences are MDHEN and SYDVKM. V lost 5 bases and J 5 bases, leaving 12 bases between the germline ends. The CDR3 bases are TGTGCCAGCAGTATCGGCTCGTCATATGGCTACACCTTC. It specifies CASSIGSSYGYTF.

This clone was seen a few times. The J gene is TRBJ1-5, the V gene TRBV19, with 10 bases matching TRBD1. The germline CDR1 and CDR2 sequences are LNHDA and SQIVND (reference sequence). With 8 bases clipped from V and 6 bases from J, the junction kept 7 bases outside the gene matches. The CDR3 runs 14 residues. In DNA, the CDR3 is TGTGCCAGTTCCGGACAGGGGGGCGTTCAGCCCCAGCATTTT. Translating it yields CASSGQGGVQPQHF.